A single TCR beta chain is shown here with its context. Its antigen remains unknown. The data belong to a study of cytomegalovirus exposure and HLA in healthy donors. The PCR made use of 60 Vbeta and 13 Jbeta primers. The method was immunoSEQ multiplex PCR; TCRdb's version includes in-frame clones alone and lacks a portion of them. The repertoire has fewer than 200,000 clones, 80% to 90% of them found once; the top ten carry around 2.6%. With 9 bases clipped from V and 2 bases from J, the junction kept 3 bases outside the gene matches. Germline CDR1 and CDR2: SNHLY and FYNNEI. The length of the CDR3 is 13 residues. Broader study findings: Only CMV serostatus was available as immune exposure information.

The TCR comes from a man aged 25 to 40 in good health and CMV-seropositive. This chain connects TRBV2 to TRBJ2-5; 10 bases map to TRBD1. The sequenced material came from PBMCs. CDR3 residues: CASGTGVQETQYF. The CDR3, as DNA: TGTGCCAGTGGGACAGGGGTACAAGAGACCCAGTACTTC.